A single sample is the source of the 14 T cell receptor beta chains below, sequenced in a study of post-analysis software for immune sequencing data. No antigens are known for them. Study-wide results and limits: In patients, five or six TRBV segments were more frequent than in controls, with TRBV5-6, TRBV5-1 and TRBV20-1 among them.

TCR beta libraries were prepared from cDNA with unique molecular identifiers. TCRdb independently ran MiXCR on the PCR reads; one entry per CDR3 protein. This sample carries around 700,000 distinct CDR3 sequences, 59% of them seen once, and the ten largest clones take 10% to 12%. Sequenced material: blood. These receptors all stem from a girl aged 2 to 10 with multiple sclerosis.

J is TRBJ1-4 and V is TRBV5-5; D gene unclear. V dropped 7 bases and J dropped 0 bases, with 10 bases sitting between them. This CDR3 comprises 14 residues. The germline V gene has CDR1 SGHKS and CDR2 YYEKEE (reference sequence). The CDR3 region has the DNA TGTGCCAGCGGTCGGATAGCAACTAATGAAAAACTGTTTTTT. This sequence encodes CASGRIATNEKLFF.

This clonotype is a singleton in its sample. The chain recombines TRBV15 with TRBJ2-3; TRBD2 agrees at 16 bases. CDR1 is LNHNV, CDR2 YYDKDF, per germline (reference sequence). V was pared by 5 bases and J by 4 bases, with 6 bases of the junction left unmatched. This CDR3 spans 17 amino acids. CDR3 sequence (DNA): TGTGCCACCAGCGATGGGACTAGCGGGAGGGAGGCAGATACGCAGTATTTT. Translating it yields CATSDGTSGREADTQYF.

This clonotype was counted between two and nine times. The CDR3 bases are TGTGCCAGCAGTCCCGCTTGGCGGCGGCGGTACGAGCAGTACTTC. Amino acid sequence: CASSPAWRRRYEQYF. The V gene is TRBV27, the J gene TRBJ2-7; D not resolved. The CDR3 is 15 amino acids. V was clipped by 5 bases and J by 4 bases, with 18 bases between them. Per germline, CDR1 MNHEY and CDR2 SMNVEV (reference sequence).

The rearrangement links TRBV5-1 to TRBJ2-5; 10 bases fit TRBD1. Losses at the gene ends were 4 bases for V and 5 bases for J; bases not matched to a gene: 17. CDR3 size: 18 residues. Germline assignment: CDR1 SGHRS and CDR2 YFSETQ. DNA of the CDR3: TGCGCCAGCAGCCCGGACCCGACAGGGGGCCTACCCCTGGAGACCCAGTACTTC. Translated, it gives CASSPDPTGGLPLETQYF.

This clonotype appeared a few times. This chain links TRBV18 with TRBJ2-1; 8 positions agree with TRBD2. Germline-derived CDR1 and CDR2 are KGHSH and LQKENI. The CDR3 is 16 amino acids. Trimming cost V 2 bases and J 2 bases; bases outside gene matches: 5. The CDR3 sequence is CASSPGAGGTYNEQFF. The CDR3 DNA follows: TGTGCCAGCTCACCAGGCGCGGGAGGTACCTACAATGAGCAGTTCTTC.

The chain is built from TRBV7-9 and TRBJ1-1; 8 nucleotides agree with TRBD1. There are 16 residues in the CDR3. Germline V lookup: CDR1 SEHNR, CDR2 FQNEAQ (reference sequence). V shed 3 bases and J 0 bases; nucleotides not matched to a gene: 6. For the CDR3, the DNA is TGTGCCAGCAGCTTTTCCGGACAGGGAATGAACACTGAAGCTTTCTTT. The encoded protein is CASSFSGQGMNTEAFF.

This clonotype was observed a single time. The chain uses TRBV10-2 and TRBJ1-5; 8 positions agree with TRBD1. The J segment lost 6 bases and the V segment lost 3 bases, leaving 4 bases of the junction unmatched. The germline gives CDR1 WSHSY, CDR2 SAAADI. This CDR3 comprises 14 residues. CDR3 in amino acids: CASSESGGGQPQHF. Written as DNA, the CDR3 is TGCGCCAGCAGTGAATCAGGGGGCGGTCAGCCCCAGCATTTT.

The rearrangement joins TRBV20-1 to TRBJ2-3; D may be TRBD2 (5 bases). The length of the CDR3 is 16 residues. Germline CDR1 DFQATT, CDR2 SNEGSKA (reference sequence). V dropped 1 base and J dropped 2 bases, with 16 bases sitting between them. The CDR3 protein is CSARVAGVRATDTQYF. CDR3 bases: TGCAGTGCTAGAGTGGCCGGGGTAAGGGCCACAGATACGCAGTATTTT.

The chain is built from TRBV12-3 or TRBV12-4 and TRBJ2-3; 7 bases are a match to TRBD1. V was pared by 5 bases and J by 2 bases, with 13 bases of the junction left unmatched. CDR3 length equals 17 residues. As DNA, the CDR3 is TGTGCCAGCAGTCGACTTGAAGGCAGGGGGTACACAGATACGCAGTATTTT. Amino acid sequence: CASSRLEGRGYTDTQYF.

The sample holds one count of this clonotype. The chain employs TRBV7-2 and TRBJ2-3, with D unclear. The germline gives CDR1 SGHTA, CDR2 FQGNSA. The CDR3 consists of 14 residues. Trimming stripped 5 bases from V and 4 bases from J, with 13 bases between. CDR3 DNA: TGTGCCAGCAGCCGTGGCGCAACCCCAGATACGCAGTATTTT. Encoded protein: CASSRGATPDTQYF.

The chain has TRBV19 and TRBJ1-5; 11 bases fit TRBD1. The CDR3 consists of 13 residues. The trim removed 7 bases at V and 6 bases at J, leaving 2 bases unmatched. Germline CDR1 and CDR2: LNHDA and SQIVND (reference sequence). The CDR3 sequence: CASNGQGAQPQHF. CDR3 in DNA: TGTGCCAGTAATGGACAGGGGGCTCAGCCCCAGCATTTT.

The J gene is TRBJ2-1, the V gene TRBV12-3 or TRBV12-4; 12 nucleotides line up with TRBD2. Trimming took 5 bases from V and 7 from J; bases not matched to a gene: 6. This CDR3 is 15 amino acids long. The CDR3: CASSTGLAGPNEQFF. CDR3 nucleotide sequence: TGTGCCAGCAGTACCGGACTAGCGGGACCAAATGAGCAGTTCTTC.

This clonotype was counted only a few times. The chain employs TRBV5-1 and TRBJ2-5; D is unresolved. V lost 3 bases and J lost 4, with 22 bases in between. This CDR3 spans 17 amino acids. The V gene's germline CDR1 is SGHRS and CDR2 YFSETQ. The DNA of the CDR3 is TGCGCCAGCAGCTCGGCGAATGCAGGCCCCCGAGGAGAGACCCAGTACTTC. Protein: CASSSANAGPRGETQYF.

This clonotype appeared once. This chain uses TRBV12-3 or TRBV12-4 with TRBJ1-1; 10 nucleotides align to TRBD1. This CDR3 contains 16 residues. J was trimmed by 4 bases and V by 6 bases; bases with no gene match: 11. This CDR3 is CASRHPRDRGTTEAFF. Written as DNA, the CDR3 is TGTGCCAGCAGGCACCCCCGGGACAGGGGTACCACTGAAGCTTTCTTT.